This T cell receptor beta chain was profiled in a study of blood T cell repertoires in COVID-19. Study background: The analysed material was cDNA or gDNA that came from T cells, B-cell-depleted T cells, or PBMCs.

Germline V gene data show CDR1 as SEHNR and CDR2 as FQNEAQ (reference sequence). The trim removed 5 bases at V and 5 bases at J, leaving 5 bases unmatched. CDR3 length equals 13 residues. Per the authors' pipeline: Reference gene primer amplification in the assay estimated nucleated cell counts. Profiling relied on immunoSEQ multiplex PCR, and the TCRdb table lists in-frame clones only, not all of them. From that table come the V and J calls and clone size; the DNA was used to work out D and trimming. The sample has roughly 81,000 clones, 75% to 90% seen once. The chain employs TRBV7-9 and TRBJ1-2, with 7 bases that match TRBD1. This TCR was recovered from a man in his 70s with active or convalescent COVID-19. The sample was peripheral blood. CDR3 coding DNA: TGTGCCAGCAGCCGGGGACAGATTTATGGCTACACCTTC. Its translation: CASSRGQIYGYTF.